The T cell receptor beta chain under discussion was sequenced for a study of tumor-infiltrating lymphocytes in primary liver carcinoma. Study at large: Every patient in the cohort had a primary liver carcinoma. That carcinoma was treated by surgical resection.

A constant-region primer served to make TCR beta cDNA from around 500 ng total RNA. Sequencing libraries for TCR beta derived from three nested multiplex PCR rounds that used slightly modified ARM-PCR. The first two PCR rounds used TRBV1-TRBV30 forward primers with a C-beta reverse primer, nine to eleven cycles each. TCRdb recomputed calls from the multiplex PCR reads with MiXCR, one row per CDR3 protein. The repertoire consists of approximately 330,000 distinct CDR3 sequences, with roughly 61% occurring once and the leading ten covering 6.5%. They got blood RNA out of unsorted whole blood and also pulled out germline DNA. Prior to the surgical procedure, roughly 4.3 milliliters of peripheral blood were collected. The CDR3 spans 13 residues. The germline gives CDR1 MNHEY, CDR2 SVGAGI. General study points: Unsorted bulk sampling ruled out any CD4+ versus CD8+ repertoire comparison. Tumors and blood were compared for top-250-clone fraction, and tumors had the significantly higher value (p = 0.039).

On this clonotype itself: The antigen remains unidentified. An end of the junction does not agree with germline; a read error may underlie this.

What was sequenced was peripheral blood. The source of this sequence is a man in his forties with primary liver carcinoma and hepatitis B virus infection. The chain recombines TRBV6-5 with TRBJ1-1, with D unclear. The CDR3 sequence: CASIYSGNTEAFF. DNA of the CDR3: TGTGCCAGCATTTACTCTGGGAACACTGAAGCATTCTTT.